These T cell receptor beta chains were read from a single sample in a study of T-cell reconstitution after alpha-beta-depleted transplantation in children. TCRdb used MiXCR to reprocess the PCR reads, holding one entry per CDR3 protein. The table records about 400,000 distinct CDR3 sequences, roughly 22% of them present only once. Here the sequenced sample was PBMCs from the stem cell graft donor, taken from the stem cell graft. Source of these receptors: a human donor who donated a stem cell graft to a child with acute myeloid leukemia. Each CDR3 is given with its conserved first and last residue. The order of the fields is D gene, J gene, V gene, clone size, CDR3 protein, CDR3 DNA. D genes are given only for firm matches. Only part of the rows carry a size: once, few, many, or a class if the clone is expanded.

d_gene: -
j_gene: TRBJ2-1
v_gene: TRBV7-2
abundance: -
CDR3aa: CASSLAGKGAYNEQFF
CDR3nt: TGTGCCAGCAGCTTAGCAGGGAAAGGAGCCTACAATGAGCAGTTCTTC

d_gene: -
j_gene: TRBJ2-1
v_gene: TRBV4-2
abundance: few
CDR3aa: CASSQRLGDNEQFF
CDR3nt: TGTGCCAGCAGCCAACGACTAGGGGACAATGAGCAGTTCTTC

d_gene: -
j_gene: TRBJ2-1
v_gene: TRBV4-2
abundance: -
CDR3aa: CASSQVWQGGRHEQFF
CDR3nt: TGTGCCAGCAGCCAAGTTTGGCAGGGAGGACGGCATGAGCAGTTCTTC

d_gene: -
j_gene: TRBJ2-5
v_gene: TRBV5-1
abundance: -
CDR3aa: CASSLMGASEETQYF
CDR3nt: TGCGCCAGCAGCTTGATGGGGGCGAGTGAAGAGACCCAGTACTTC

d_gene: -
j_gene: TRBJ1-1
v_gene: TRBV19
abundance: -
CDR3aa: CASSQRGFDTEAFF
CDR3nt: TGTGCCAGTAGTCAAAGGGGGTTCGACACTGAAGCTTTCTTT

d_gene: -
j_gene: TRBJ2-1
v_gene: TRBV12-3/TRBV12-4
abundance: few
CDR3aa: CASRKGGANEQFF
CDR3nt: TGTGCCAGCAGGAAGGGGGGGGCCAATGAGCAGTTCTTC

d_gene: -
j_gene: TRBJ2-1
v_gene: TRBV7-9
abundance: many
CDR3aa: CASSFLSTSAYNEQFF
CDR3nt: TGTGCCAGCAGCTTTTTGTCTACATCCGCGTACAATGAGCAGTTCTTC

d_gene: TRBD1
j_gene: TRBJ2-6
v_gene: TRBV6-1
abundance: -
CDR3aa: CASSEAQGAGANVLTF
CDR3nt: TGTGCCAGCAGTGAAGCGCAGGGGGCTGGGGCCAACGTCCTGACTTTC

d_gene: -
j_gene: TRBJ2-6
v_gene: TRBV19
abundance: -
CDR3aa: CASRPPRAAGANVLTF
CDR3nt: TGTGCCAGTAGACCCCCCCGGGCGGCGGGGGCCAACGTCCTGACTTTC

d_gene: TRBD2
j_gene: TRBJ2-7
v_gene: TRBV20-1
abundance: many
CDR3aa: CSARRGIGTSGEQYF
CDR3nt: TGCAGTGCTCGCCGTGGTATTGGGACTAGCGGGGAGCAGTACTTC

d_gene: TRBD1
j_gene: TRBJ1-1
v_gene: TRBV18
abundance: -
CDR3aa: CASSPQGQIHTEAFF
CDR3nt: TGTGCCAGCTCACCACAGGGACAGATCCACACTGAAGCTTTCTTT

d_gene: TRBD1
j_gene: TRBJ2-7
v_gene: TRBV6-5
abundance: -
CDR3aa: CASSYTGTGNYEQYF
CDR3nt: TGTGCCAGCAGTTACACCGGGACAGGGAACTACGAGCAGTACTTC

d_gene: TRBD1
j_gene: TRBJ2-7
v_gene: TRBV15
abundance: few
CDR3aa: CATSIGLGQGAIYEQYF
CDR3nt: TGTGCCACCAGCATCGGCTTGGGACAGGGGGCTATATACGAGCAGTACTTC

d_gene: TRBD1
j_gene: TRBJ2-1
v_gene: TRBV5-5
abundance: -
CDR3aa: CASSADRGGLVSYNEQFF
CDR3nt: TGTGCCAGCAGCGCAGACAGGGGGGGTCTTGTATCCTACAATGAGCAGTTCTTC

d_gene: TRBD1
j_gene: TRBJ2-1
v_gene: TRBV25-1
abundance: -
CDR3aa: CASSGNRDRSYNEQFF
CDR3nt: TGTGCCAGCAGTGGAAACCGGGACAGATCCTACAATGAGCAGTTCTTC

d_gene: TRBD2
j_gene: TRBJ2-7
v_gene: TRBV20-1
abundance: few
CDR3aa: CSASSLHRRLAQNYEQYF
CDR3nt: TGCAGTGCTAGTAGTCTGCACAGACGACTAGCTCAGAACTACGAGCAGTACTTC

d_gene: -
j_gene: TRBJ1-1
v_gene: TRBV19
abundance: -
CDR3aa: CASSIPVWGFGTEAFF
CDR3nt: TGTGCCAGTAGTATTCCCGTGTGGGGTTTTGGTACTGAAGCTTTCTTT

d_gene: -
j_gene: TRBJ1-1
v_gene: TRBV20-1
abundance: many
CDR3aa: CSARLGRAEAFF
CDR3nt: TGCAGTGCTAGACTAGGGAGGGCTGAAGCTTTCTTT

d_gene: -
j_gene: TRBJ2-6
v_gene: TRBV12-3/TRBV12-4
abundance: -
CDR3aa: CASSSPFTRGGFSGANVLTF
CDR3nt: TGTGCCAGCAGTTCGCCCTTTACCAGGGGGGGGTTCTCTGGGGCCAACGTCCTGACTTTC

d_gene: TRBD2
j_gene: TRBJ2-2
v_gene: TRBV28
abundance: -
CDR3aa: CASSYPAGVFMWTGELFF
CDR3nt: TGTGCCAGCAGCTACCCCGCGGGGGTTTTCATGTGGACCGGGGAGCTGTTTTTT

d_gene: -
j_gene: TRBJ1-6
v_gene: TRBV12-3/TRBV12-4
abundance: -
CDR3aa: CASSRKGWDSPLHF
CDR3nt: TGTGCCAGCAGCCGGAAGGGTTGGGATTCACCCCTCCACTTT

d_gene: TRBD1
j_gene: TRBJ2-7
v_gene: TRBV20-1
abundance: few
CDR3aa: CSATLGQGGVDEQYF
CDR3nt: TGCAGTGCTACTCTAGGACAGGGAGGAGTCGACGAGCAGTACTTC

d_gene: -
j_gene: TRBJ1-2
v_gene: TRBV12-3/TRBV12-4
abundance: few
CDR3aa: CASREGTNGYTF
CDR3nt: TGTGCCAGCAGGGAGGGGACGAATGGCTACACCTTC

d_gene: -
j_gene: TRBJ2-7
v_gene: TRBV5-1
abundance: many
CDR3aa: CASSSGMGLYEQYF
CDR3nt: TGCGCCAGCAGCAGCGGTATGGGGCTATACGAGCAGTACTTC